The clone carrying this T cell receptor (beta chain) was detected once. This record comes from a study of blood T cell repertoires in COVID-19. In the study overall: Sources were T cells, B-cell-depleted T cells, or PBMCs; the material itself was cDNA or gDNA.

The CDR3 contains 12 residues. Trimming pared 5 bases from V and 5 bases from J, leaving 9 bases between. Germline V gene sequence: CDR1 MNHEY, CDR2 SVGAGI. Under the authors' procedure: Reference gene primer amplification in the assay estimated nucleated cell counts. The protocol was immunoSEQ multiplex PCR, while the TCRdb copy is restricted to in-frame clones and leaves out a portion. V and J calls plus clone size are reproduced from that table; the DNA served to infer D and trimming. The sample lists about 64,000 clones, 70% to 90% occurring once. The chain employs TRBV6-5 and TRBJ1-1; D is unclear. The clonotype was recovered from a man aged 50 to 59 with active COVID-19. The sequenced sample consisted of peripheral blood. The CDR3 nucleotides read TGTGCCAGCAGTCCGAGGGAAACTGAAGCTTTCTTT. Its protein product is CASSPRETEAFF.